These T cell receptor beta chains were read from a single sample in a study of radiation and T cells in renal cell carcinoma. TCRdb's table, derived via immunoSEQ multiplex PCR, lists solely in-frame clones and lacks some. Of fewer than 200,000 clones detected, about 87% appear once; the ten largest clones hold around 11%. Material: blood, obtained from a patient whose treatment included radiotherapy and nephrectomy. These receptors were obtained from a woman between 45 and 65 years old with renal cell carcinoma. Each CDR3 is given with its conserved first and last residue. The D gene is left open where the match is weak. The size field is filled for only some rows; it gives once, few, many or a size class.

clone size	D gene	V gene	J gene	CDR3 protein	CDR3 DNA
NA	NA	TRBV7-2	TRBJ2-7	CASSLDGQLYEQYF	TGTGCCAGCAGCTTAGACGGACAGCTTTACGAGCAGTACTTC
NA	TRBD2	TRBV9	TRBJ2-3	CASSVEPLWGAGGPDTQYF	TGTGCCAGCAGCGTAGAGCCGTTGTGGGGAGCGGGGGGGCCAGATACGCAGTATTTT
once	NA	TRBV6-6	TRBJ2-3	CASSYSGAPAQYF	TGTGCCAGCAGTTACTCGGGCGCCCCAGCGCAGTATTTT
NA	NA	TRBV2	TRBJ2-5	CASSENPGGWETQYF	TGTGCCAGCAGTGAAAACCCAGGGGGGTGGGAGACCCAGTACTTC
NA	TRBD1	TRBV6-1	TRBJ1-2	CASSEIQGTFYGYTF	TGTGCCAGCAGTGAAATACAGGGGACCTTCTATGGCTACACCTTC
NA	TRBD1	TRBV19	TRBJ1-2	CASSITGTGNYGYTF	TGTGCCAGTAGTATAACCGGGACAGGGAACTATGGCTACACCTTC
NA	NA	TRBV28	TRBJ1-2	CASSLGGGGYGYTF	TGTGCCAGCAGTTTAGGGGGGGGCGGCTATGGCTACACCTTC
NA	NA	TRBV5-1	TRBJ2-3	CASSRDASSTDTQYF	TGCGCCAGCAGCCGGGACGCATCTAGCACAGATACGCAGTATTTT
once	NA	TRBV5-6	TRBJ2-7	CASSLGALGGSGEQYF	TGTGCCAGCAGCTTGGGGGCCTTGGGGGGCTCGGGCGAGCAGTACTTC
NA	TRBD1	TRBV5-1	TRBJ2-7	CASSFQGQGATYEQYF	TGCGCCAGCAGCTTTCAGGGACAGGGGGCTACCTACGAGCAGTACTTC
NA	TRBD2	TRBV4-1	TRBJ2-1	CASSQVLAGGIDEQFF	TGCGCCAGCAGCCAAGTACTCGCGGGGGGGATTGATGAGCAGTTCTTC
once	NA	TRBV29-1	TRBJ1-1	CSADRWDGGDTEAFF	TGCAGCGCCGATAGGTGGGACGGAGGGGACACTGAAGCTTTCTTT
NA	NA	TRBV6-5	TRBJ1-6	CASSYRSSSYNSPLHF	TGTGCCAGCAGTTACCGATCGAGCTCCTATAATTCACCCCTCCACTTT
NA	TRBD1	TRBV18	TRBJ2-1	CASSPLGSVSRGRDYNEQFF	TGTGCCAGCTCACCACTTGGATCCGTTAGCAGGGGGCGCGACTACAATGAGCAGTTCTTC
NA	NA	TRBV5-1	TRBJ2-7	CASTRGRGSYEQYF	TGCGCCAGCACCCGGGGCAGGGGATCCTACGAGCAGTACTTC
NA	NA	TRBV7-9	TRBJ2-2	CASSPFRGETGELFF	TGTGCCAGCAGCCCTTTTAGGGGAGAGACCGGGGAGCTGTTTTTT
NA	TRBD2	TRBV6-1	TRBJ2-1	CASNPAGAGENEQFF	TGTGCCAGCAACCCTGCAGGTGCGGGGGAAAATGAGCAGTTCTTC
NA	NA	TRBV7-9	TRBJ1-2	CASSQGENHYGYTF	TGTGCCAGCAGCCAAGGGGAGAATCACTATGGCTACACCTTC
once	NA	TRBV7-9	TRBJ1-4	CASQFGTFNEKLFF	TGTGCCAGCCAATTCGGGACCTTTAATGAAAAACTGTTTTTT